A selection of T cell receptor beta chains follows, all from one sample in a study of shared clonotypes between healthy human individuals. Some clones are missing from TCRdb's copy, which holds only in-frame ones; the method was immunoSEQ multiplex PCR. In the table there are approximately 710,000 clones, around 90% of which are singletons. Input material: memory CD8+ T cells from PBMCs. These receptors came from a man aged 18 to 29 in good health. Some clones in this sample may be carry-over from other donors' samples. CDR3s leave out the opening cysteine and the closing phenylalanine or tryptophan. Each record gives: CDR3 protein, clone size, V gene. The listing skips clone size in some rows; elsewhere it reads once, few, many or a size class.

CDR3aa: ASSVGGAGYT
abundance: -
v_gene: TRBV5-1

CDR3aa: ASKNRDTQETQY
abundance: -
v_gene: TRBV27

CDR3aa: ASSLGRGIQPQH
abundance: -
v_gene: TRBV7-9

CDR3aa: ASSPAGLAANTGELF
abundance: -
v_gene: TRBV5-6

CDR3aa: ASSEGTGFEKLF
abundance: many
v_gene: TRBV6-1

CDR3aa: ASSVVGSSYEQY
abundance: -
v_gene: TRBV6-1

CDR3aa: ASTFGGYSYNEQF
abundance: -
v_gene: TRBV2

CDR3aa: ASSEGREAETQY
abundance: once
v_gene: TRBV2

CDR3aa: ASSQLHGPLENTGELF
abundance: -
v_gene: TRBV4-3

CDR3aa: AVAYQFGQGGYGYT
abundance: -
v_gene: TRBV21-1

CDR3aa: ASSVGGSNYGYT
abundance: -
v_gene: TRBV9

CDR3aa: ASSEEVDWRDQY
abundance: -
v_gene: TRBV2

CDR3aa: ASSQLVYGNTEAF
abundance: few
v_gene: TRBV4-1

CDR3aa: ASSPETGGGFYEQY
abundance: -
v_gene: TRBV7-2

CDR3aa: SVVEGSSYEQY
abundance: -
v_gene: TRBV29-1

CDR3aa: ASTLSPGLGLQGEQF
abundance: -
v_gene: TRBV7-9

CDR3aa: ASSLGTDRPPYEQY
abundance: -
v_gene: TRBV7-2

CDR3aa: AISESSQEAF
abundance: -
v_gene: TRBV10-3

CDR3aa: ASSHGRGYEQY
abundance: -
v_gene: TRBV27

CDR3aa: ASSDREETQY
abundance: -
v_gene: TRBV2

CDR3aa: AWSDRHPNQPQH
abundance: -
v_gene: TRBV30

CDR3aa: ASSYQKGVNTGELF
abundance: -
v_gene: TRBV9

CDR3aa: ASSYLGQSYGYT
abundance: -
v_gene: TRBV6-6

CDR3aa: ASSQETRTDTQY
abundance: -
v_gene: TRBV4-1

CDR3aa: ASSAVGEVYEQY
abundance: -
v_gene: TRBV7-9

CDR3aa: ASSLGLAVYYEQY
abundance: -
v_gene: TRBV5-1

CDR3aa: AWTGEANTIY
abundance: -
v_gene: TRBV30

CDR3aa: ASSLTKTPTYNEQF
abundance: -
v_gene: TRBV7-3

CDR3aa: ASSPDRGHFLKETQY
abundance: -
v_gene: TRBV5-1

CDR3aa: ASSFPGSGYEQY
abundance: -
v_gene: TRBV28

CDR3aa: ASSQELDWGVLGSYEQY
abundance: -
v_gene: TRBV4-1

CDR3aa: ASSHNIWGGKGEAEQF
abundance: -
v_gene: TRBV4-3

CDR3aa: ASSSGTGSGANVLT
abundance: -
v_gene: TRBV27

CDR3aa: ASSPPGGRSYEQY
abundance: -
v_gene: TRBV5-1

CDR3aa: ASGSLDRDYGYT
abundance: -
v_gene: TRBV21-1